Below, one T cell receptor (beta chain) is given with its context. Antigen: not known. CDR1 LNHNV and CDR2 YYDKDF come from the germline V gene (reference sequence). This CDR3 is built from 13 residues. J was trimmed by 5 bases and V by 5 bases; bases with no gene match: 2. Using genomic DNA as the template, TCR beta VDJ and CDR3 profiling was carried out. Via MiXCR, TCRdb re-called the reads, giving one row per CDR3 protein. The sample shows around 170,000 distinct CDR3 sequences, under 55% of them seen only once. This record comes from a study of CD8+CD57+ T cells in acquired aplastic anemia. Whole-study context: Each DNA sample taken from sorted CD4+ and CD8+ cells came to 3 to 4 ug on average.

Those patients picked for sequencing had displayed CD8+CD57+ cell expansion on flow cytometry. Patients had undergone no therapy by the time their blood was sampled. Whole-study findings and limits: Between patients and controls, over 25 CD8+ CDR3 sequences were found in common. Levels of CD8+ Simpson's diversity were not significantly distinct in patients versus controls.

The TCR sequence derives from a human donor with aplastic anemia. The rearrangement uses TRBV15 and TRBJ1-5; 8 nucleotides line up with TRBD1. The source material was sorted CD4+, CD8+, or CD8+CD57+ T cells (not recorded which) from PBMCs. The CDR3 reads CATSPTGDQPQHF. The CDR3 DNA is TGTGCCACCAGCCCGACAGGGGATCAGCCCCAGCATTTT.